One TCR beta chain is described in this entry. Its antigen is not known. This record comes from a study of circulating and synovial CD4+ cells in juvenile arthritis. Points from the study as a whole: Traditional Vbeta family usage analysis missed the pathogenic-like versus bulk difference. Diversity here was lower than in bulk blood CD4 cells. CPL and bulk CD4 samples differed at least tenfold in T cell genomes.

Sequenced samples came from active juvenile idiopathic arthritis patients. Method: immunoSEQ multiplex PCR; TCRdb's copy keeps in-frame clones and lacks some. The data hold about 33,000 clones, with about 95% observed a single time. The CDR3 loop spans 12 amino acids. Germline CDR1 is SQVTM and CDR2 is ANQGSEA. Trimming shortened V by 2 bases and J by 7 bases, and 11 bases separated the two germline ends. The chain has TRBV29-1 and TRBJ1-1, with D perhaps matching TRBD1 (6 bases). The sequence came from a human donor with juvenile idiopathic arthritis. The sample consisted of CD4+ T cells from blood. Here the CDR3 reads CSVETGGGEAFF. The DNA for the CDR3 is TGCAGCGTTGAAACTGGGGGCGGTGAAGCTTTCTTT. Based on the CDR3 plus reference TRBV29-1 and TRBJ1-1, the full variable domain is SAVISQKPSRDICQRGTSLTIQCQVDSQVTMMFWYRQQPGQSLTLIATANQGSEATYESGFVIDKFPISRPNLTFSTLTVSNMSPEDSSIYLCSVETGGGEAFFGQGTRLTVV.